This T cell receptor beta chain was identified in a study of T-cell reconstitution after alpha-beta-depleted transplantation in children. Molecular barcoding with unique molecular identifiers was used for the TCRbeta library. TCRdb called the PCR reads again in MiXCR, with one record for every CDR3 protein. The table lists approximately 120,000 distinct CDR3 sequences, more than 9.5% of them singletons. The table lists this clonotype with many counts. Its specificity is unknown. Overall study findings and caveats: Expanded graft clones, several hundred of them, were reportedly the source of alpha-beta T cells about two months after transplant.

The origin of this receptor is a girl under two years old who had a stem cell transplant for combined immunodeficiency, so the T cells may come from the graft donor. The sequencing here drew on PBMCs, mostly from graft donor cells, taken 180 days after TCRalphabeta/CD19-depleted stem cell transplant.

CDR3 loop: CSASTTGLAGGGQFF. The CDR3 DNA reads as TGCAGTGCCTCAACCACGGGACTAGCGGGAGGGGGACAGTTCTTC. The chain recombines TRBV20-1 with TRBJ2-1, with 16 positions matching TRBD2. The CDR3 has 15 residues. Germline-derived CDR1 and CDR2 are DFQATT and SNEGSKA (reference sequence). J gave up 13 bases and V 6 bases, and 12 bases lay outside the gene matches.